The present TCR beta chain was sequenced within a study of radiotherapy plus CTLA-4 blockade in lung cancer. In the study overall: Objective responses were recorded in about 18% of patients, with disease control recorded in 25% to 35%.

Study-wide results and limits: Early clonal dynamics of blood T cells, together with interferon-beta, were reported as the best response predictor. Expansion in blood of tumor-derived TCR clones was seen after radiotherapy plus ipilimumab.

Worth noting for this clone: The antigen remains undetermined.

Profiling relied on immunoSEQ multiplex PCR, and the TCRdb table lists in-frame clones only, not all of them. The repertoire holds 45,000 to 55,000 clones, with approximately 90% as singletons. J was trimmed by 3 bases and V by 9 bases; bases with no gene match: 8. Per germline, CDR1 LNHNV and CDR2 YYDKDF (reference sequence). This CDR3 region has 14 residues. The source material was peripheral blood, sampled from a patient treated with radiotherapy plus ipilimumab. The sequence was collected from a human donor with non-small cell lung cancer whose response to radiotherapy plus ipilimumab could not be evaluated. The chain is built from TRBV15 and TRBJ2-3, with TRBD2 matching over 8 bases. The CDR3 sequence is CATSQRELTDTQYF. The CDR3 nucleotides are TGTGCCACGTCCCAGCGGGAGCTGACAGATACGCAGTATTTT. Complete variable domain (other parts from reference TRBV15 and TRBJ2-3): DAMVIQNPRYQVTQFGKPVTLSCSQTLNHNVMYWYQQKSSQAPKLLFHYYDKDFNNEADTPDNFQSRRPNTSFCFLDIRSPGLGDTAMYLCATSQRELTDTQYFGPGTRLTVL.